These T cell receptor beta chains were read from a single sample in a study of shared clonotypes between healthy human individuals. The data were produced by immunoSEQ multiplex PCR, yet TCRdb's version contains in-frame clones alone and is incomplete. The sample holds roughly 300,000 clones; roughly 70% are singletons and the top ten take less than 11%. The sequenced sample consisted of memory CD4+ T cells sorted from blood. The receptors stem from a man aged 30 to 39 in good health. CDR3s include the opening cysteine and the closing phenylalanine or tryptophan. The D gene is left open where the match is weak. Clone size, where shown, is once, few, many, or a class for clones that have expanded.

V,D,J,size,DNA,CDR3
TRBV30,TRBD1,TRBJ2-7,-,TGTGCCTGGAATCGGGGACAGACTTACGAGCAGTACTTC,CAWNRGQTYEQYF
TRBV6-1,TRBD2,TRBJ2-1,-,TGTGCCAGCAGCGGGACTAGCGGGCCGTACAATGAGCAGTTCTTC,CASSGTSGPYNEQFF
TRBV19,TRBD1,TRBJ1-5,many,TGTGCCAGTAGCAACCCGGGACAGGGAAAGATAAGCAATCAGCCCCAGCATTTT,CASSNPGQGKISNQPQHF
TRBV19,-,TRBJ2-7,-,TGTGCCAGTAGTATGGAAGGTGGGTCCTACGAGCAGTACTTC,CASSMEGGSYEQYF
TRBV15,TRBD1,TRBJ1-5,-,TGTGCCACCTCCGAGAGGGACAGGGATCCGCCCCAGCATTTT,CATSERDRDPPQHF
TRBV9,TRBD1,TRBJ2-3,-,TGTGCCAGCAGCTTGACAGGGGTTAACACAGATACGCAGTATTTT,CASSLTGVNTDTQYF
TRBV6-5,TRBD1,TRBJ2-5,-,TGTGCCAGCGCCGGGACAGGGGGCGTGAAGACCCAGTACTTC,CASAGTGGVKTQYF
TRBV9,TRBD1,TRBJ1-1,-,TGTGCCAGCAGCGTTGGCCCGACAGGGGACACTGAAGCTTTCTTT,CASSVGPTGDTEAFF
TRBV2,TRBD2,TRBJ2-3,many,TGTGCCAGCACCCCAGCGGGAGGCGCAGATACGCAGTATTTT,CASTPAGGADTQYF
TRBV5-1,TRBD2,TRBJ2-5,-,TGCGCCAGCAGCCGCGGGGGTCCCCGAGAGACCCAGTACTTC,CASSRGGPRETQYF
TRBV7-2,TRBD1,TRBJ1-1,-,TGTGCCAGCAGCTTGAGGACAGGCCCGCGAGAAGCTTTCTTT,CASSLRTGPREAFF
TRBV9,-,TRBJ2-2,-,TGTGCCAGCAGCGCTGGGACTGGGAGGGAGCTGTTTTTT,CASSAGTGRELFF
TRBV10-3,-,TRBJ2-6,-,TGTGCCATCATCCGTCCGGGGGCCAACGTCCTGACTTTC,CAIIRPGANVLTF
TRBV28,TRBD2,TRBJ2-7,-,TGTGCCAGCAGTCTCGGGGGGACCCGCTACGAGCAGTACTTC,CASSLGGTRYEQYF
TRBV5-6,-,TRBJ1-5,-,TGTGCCAGCAGCTTGATCGCGGGGCCGGATCAGCCCCAGCATTTT,CASSLIAGPDQPQHF
TRBV28,-,TRBJ2-7,-,TGTGCCAGCAGTCCCCGTATTAGACTCTACGAGCAGTACTTC,CASSPRIRLYEQYF
TRBV5-8,TRBD2,TRBJ2-1,-,TGTGCCAGCAGCCTCGGACTAGCGGGAGGCAATGAGCAGTTCTTC,CASSLGLAGGNEQFF
TRBV18,-,TRBJ2-2,-,TGTGCCAGCTCGCCGCCGGGCACCGGGGAGCTGTTTTTT,CASSPPGTGELFF
TRBV6-5,-,TRBJ2-5,-,TGTGCCAGCAGTTCGGGCTCCCTGGAGACCCAGTACTTC,CASSSGSLETQYF
TRBV20-1,-,TRBJ2-1,-,TGCAGTGCTAGAGATCAGATTGAGCAGTTCTTC,CSARDQIEQFF
TRBV27,TRBD1,TRBJ1-1,-,TGTGCCAGCAGTTTTCAGGGGGCGGGCACTGAAGCTTTCTTT,CASSFQGAGTEAFF
TRBV5-8,-,TRBJ1-1,once,TGTGCCAGCGGCCGGAACACTGAAGCTTTCTTT,CASGRNTEAFF
TRBV7-6,-,TRBJ2-7,-,TGTGCCAGCAGCTTCGGTTCTTCCTCCTACGAGCAGTACTTC,CASSFGSSSYEQYF
TRBV2,-,TRBJ2-7,-,TGTGCCAGCAGTGAACAGGTCGAGCAGTACTTC,CASSEQVEQYF
TRBV19,-,TRBJ2-2,few,TGTGCCAGTACCCTCGTGCCGGGGGCGTATGGCGGGGAGCTGTTTTTT,CASTLVPGAYGGELFF
TRBV27,-,TRBJ2-5,few,TGTGCCAGCAGGCCTGCGGCAAATCAAGAGACCCAGTACTTC,CASRPAANQETQYF
TRBV2,TRBD1,TRBJ1-5,-,TGTGCCAGCAGTGATTTGACAGGGGTAAATCAGCCCCAGCATTTT,CASSDLTGVNQPQHF
TRBV5-6,-,TRBJ1-1,-,TGTGCCAGCAGCTTTTTAACAAAACGAAAGAGATCAGAAGAAGCTGAAGCTTTCTTT,CASSFLTKRKRSEEAEAFF
TRBV5-4,TRBD1,TRBJ1-2,-,TGTGCCAGCTACTCGGGACAGGGGGACCAGGGCTATGGCTACACCTTC,CASYSGQGDQGYGYTF
TRBV30,-,TRBJ2-7,-,TGTGCCTGGAGGCCACGGGACTACGAGCAGTACTTC,CAWRPRDYEQYF
TRBV29-1,-,TRBJ1-4,-,TGCAGCGTTGACCCAGGGATTAATGAAAAACTGTTTTTT,CSVDPGINEKLFF